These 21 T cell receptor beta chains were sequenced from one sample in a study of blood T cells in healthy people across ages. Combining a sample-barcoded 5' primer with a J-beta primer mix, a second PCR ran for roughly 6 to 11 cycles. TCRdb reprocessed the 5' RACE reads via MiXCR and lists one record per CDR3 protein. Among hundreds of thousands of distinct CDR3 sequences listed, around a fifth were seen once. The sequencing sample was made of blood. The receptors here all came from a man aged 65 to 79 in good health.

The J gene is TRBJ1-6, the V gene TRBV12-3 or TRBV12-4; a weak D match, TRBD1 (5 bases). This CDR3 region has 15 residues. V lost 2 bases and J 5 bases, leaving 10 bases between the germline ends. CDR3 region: CASSLQGGNNSPLHF. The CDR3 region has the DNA TGTGCCAGCAGTTTACAGGGAGGGAATAATTCACCCCTCCACTTT.

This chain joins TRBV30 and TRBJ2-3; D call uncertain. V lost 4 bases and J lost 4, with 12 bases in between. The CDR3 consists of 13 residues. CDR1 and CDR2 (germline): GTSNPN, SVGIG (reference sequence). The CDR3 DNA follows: TGTGCCTGGACCCCCTCCCCAGCAGATACGCAGTATTTT. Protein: CAWTPSPADTQYF.

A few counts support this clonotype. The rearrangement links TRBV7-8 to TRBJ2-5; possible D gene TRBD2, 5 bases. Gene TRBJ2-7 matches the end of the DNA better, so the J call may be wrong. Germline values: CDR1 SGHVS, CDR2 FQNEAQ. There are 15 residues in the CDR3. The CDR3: CASSLVIEGSHEQYF. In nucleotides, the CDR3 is TGTGCCAGCAGCTTAGTCATTGAGGGTTCCCACGAGCAGTACTTC.

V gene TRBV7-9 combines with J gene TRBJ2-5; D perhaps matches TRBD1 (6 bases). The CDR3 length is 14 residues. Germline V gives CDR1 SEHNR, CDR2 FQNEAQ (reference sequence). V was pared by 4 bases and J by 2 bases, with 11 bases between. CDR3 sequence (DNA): TGTGCCAGCAGCTCGACGACAGGACAAGAGACCCAGTACTTC. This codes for CASSSTTGQETQYF.

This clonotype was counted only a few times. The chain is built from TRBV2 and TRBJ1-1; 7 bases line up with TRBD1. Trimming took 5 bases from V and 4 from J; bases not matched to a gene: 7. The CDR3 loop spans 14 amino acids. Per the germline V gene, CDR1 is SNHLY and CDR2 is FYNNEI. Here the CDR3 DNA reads TGTGCCAGCAGTTCGGACAGGTTGGGCACTGAAGCTTTCTTT. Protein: CASSSDRLGTEAFF.

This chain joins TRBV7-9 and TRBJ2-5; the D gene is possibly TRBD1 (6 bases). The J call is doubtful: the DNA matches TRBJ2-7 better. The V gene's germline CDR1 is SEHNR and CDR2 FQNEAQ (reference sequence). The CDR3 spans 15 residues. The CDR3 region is CASSLVWTDSYEQYF. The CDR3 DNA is TGTGCCAGCAGCTTAGTCTGGACAGACTCCTACGAGCAGTACTTC.

CDR3 protein: CSARDQGGYDTQYF. In nucleotides, the CDR3 is TGCAGTGCTAGAGATCAAGGGGGCTACGATACGCAGTATTTT. The chain employs TRBV20-1 and TRBJ2-3, with TRBD1 matching 7 bases. V shed 0 bases, J shed 6 bases, and the junction held 6 bases outside the gene matches. CDR1 and CDR2 (germline): DFQATT, SNEGSKA (reference sequence). The CDR3 has 14 amino acids.

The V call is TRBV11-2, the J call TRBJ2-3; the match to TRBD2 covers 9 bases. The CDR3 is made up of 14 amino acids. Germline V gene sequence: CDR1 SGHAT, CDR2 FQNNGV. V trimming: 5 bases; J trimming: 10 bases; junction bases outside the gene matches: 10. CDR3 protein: CASSAYEAGGSQYF. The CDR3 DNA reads TGTGCCAGCAGCGCTTACGAGGCGGGAGGGTCGCAGTATTTT. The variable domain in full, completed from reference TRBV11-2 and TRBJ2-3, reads EAGVAQSPRYKIIEKRQSVAFWCNPISGHATLYWYQQILGQGPKLLIQFQNNGVVDDSQLPKDRFSAERLKGVDSTLKIQPAKLEDSAVYLCASSAYEAGGSQYFGPGTRLTVL.

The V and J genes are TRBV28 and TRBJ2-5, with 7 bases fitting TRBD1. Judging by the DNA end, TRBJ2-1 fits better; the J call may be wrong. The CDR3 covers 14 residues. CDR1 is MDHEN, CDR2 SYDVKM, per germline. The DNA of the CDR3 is TGTGCCAGCACCCGGGACAGTACTTACAATGAGCAGTTCTTC. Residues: CASTRDSTYNEQFF.

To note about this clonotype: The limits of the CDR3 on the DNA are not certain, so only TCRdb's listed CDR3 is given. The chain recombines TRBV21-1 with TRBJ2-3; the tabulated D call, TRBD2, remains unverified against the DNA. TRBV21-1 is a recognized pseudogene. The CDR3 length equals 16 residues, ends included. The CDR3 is CASSVGDGISTDTQYF.

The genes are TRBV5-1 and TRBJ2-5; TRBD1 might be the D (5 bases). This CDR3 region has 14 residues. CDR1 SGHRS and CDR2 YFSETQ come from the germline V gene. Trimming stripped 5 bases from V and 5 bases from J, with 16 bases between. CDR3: CASRLSQGSETQYF. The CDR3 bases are TGCGCCAGCAGACTTTCCCAGGGATCGGAGACCCAGTACTTC. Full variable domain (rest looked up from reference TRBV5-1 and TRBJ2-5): KAGVTQTPRYLIKTRGQQVTLSCSPISGHRSVSWYQQTPGQGLQFLFEYFSETQRNKGNFPGRFSGRQFSNSRSEMNVSTLELGDSALYLCASRLSQGSETQYFGPGTRLLVL.

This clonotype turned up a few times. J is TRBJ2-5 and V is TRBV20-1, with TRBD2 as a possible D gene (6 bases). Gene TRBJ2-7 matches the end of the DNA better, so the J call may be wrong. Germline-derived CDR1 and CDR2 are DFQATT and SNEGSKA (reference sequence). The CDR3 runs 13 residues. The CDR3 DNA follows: TGCAGTGCTAGACGGGGACTCACCTACGAGCAGTACTTC. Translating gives CSARRGLTYEQYF.

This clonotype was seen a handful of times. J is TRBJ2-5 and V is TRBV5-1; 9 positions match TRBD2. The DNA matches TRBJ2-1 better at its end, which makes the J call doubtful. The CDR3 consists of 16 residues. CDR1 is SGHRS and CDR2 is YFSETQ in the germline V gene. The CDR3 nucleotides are TGCGCCAGCAGCCTGGGGCTTCCGGGACTAGCTGATGAGCAGTTCTTC. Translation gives CASSLGLPGLADEQFF.

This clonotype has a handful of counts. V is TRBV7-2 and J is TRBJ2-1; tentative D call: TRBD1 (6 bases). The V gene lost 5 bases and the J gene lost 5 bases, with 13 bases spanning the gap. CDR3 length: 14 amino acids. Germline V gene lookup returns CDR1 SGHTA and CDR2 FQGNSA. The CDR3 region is CASSLLQGNNEQFF. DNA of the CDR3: TGTGCCAGCAGCCTACTACAGGGTAACAATGAGCAGTTCTTC.

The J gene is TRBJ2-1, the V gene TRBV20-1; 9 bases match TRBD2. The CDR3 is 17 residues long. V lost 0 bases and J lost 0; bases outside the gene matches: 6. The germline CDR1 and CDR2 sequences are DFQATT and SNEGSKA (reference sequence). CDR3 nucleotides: TGCAGTGCTAGAGATCAATTTAGCGGGAGCTCCTACAATGAGCAGTTCTTC. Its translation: CSARDQFSGSSYNEQFF.

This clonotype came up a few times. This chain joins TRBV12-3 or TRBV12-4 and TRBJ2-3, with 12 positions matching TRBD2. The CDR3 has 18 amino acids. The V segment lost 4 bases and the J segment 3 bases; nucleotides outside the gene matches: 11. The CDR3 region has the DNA TGTGCCAGCAGTTCCTTAGGCGGGCTAGCGGGAGGGACAGATACGCAGTATTTT. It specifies CASSSLGGLAGGTDTQYF.

In DNA, the CDR3 is TGCAGCGTTGAAATTGCAGGGGGCTTTACTGAAGCTTTCTTT. As protein: CSVEIAGGFTEAFF. The J gene is TRBJ1-1, the V gene TRBV29-1, with 8 bases lining up with TRBD1. The V gene end was trimmed by 2 bases and the J gene end by 5 bases; junction bases not matched to a gene: 7. Per the germline V gene, CDR1 is SQVTM and CDR2 is ANQGSEA. The CDR3 loop spans 14 amino acids.

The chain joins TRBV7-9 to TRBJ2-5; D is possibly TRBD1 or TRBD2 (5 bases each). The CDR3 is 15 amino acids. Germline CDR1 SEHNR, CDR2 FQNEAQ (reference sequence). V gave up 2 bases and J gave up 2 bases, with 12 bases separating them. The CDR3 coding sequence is TGTGCCAGCAGCTTAATGGGACGGAATCAAGAGACCCAGTACTTC. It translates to CASSLMGRNQETQYF. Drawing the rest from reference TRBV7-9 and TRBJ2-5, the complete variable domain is DTGVSQNPRHKITKRGQNVTFRCDPISEHNRLYWYRQTLGQGPEFLTYFQNEAQLEKSRLLSDRFSAERPKGSFSTLEIQRTEQGDSAMYLCASSLMGRNQETQYFGPGTRLLVL.

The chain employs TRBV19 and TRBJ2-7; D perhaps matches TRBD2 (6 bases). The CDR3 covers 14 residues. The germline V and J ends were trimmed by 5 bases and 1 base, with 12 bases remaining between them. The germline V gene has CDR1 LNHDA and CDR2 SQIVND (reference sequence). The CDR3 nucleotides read TGTGCCAGTAGTGACCCGACTAGGTCCTACGAGCAGTACTTC. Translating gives CASSDPTRSYEQYF. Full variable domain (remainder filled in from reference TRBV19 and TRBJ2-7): DGGITQSPKYLFRKEGQNVTLSCEQNLNHDAMYWYRQDPGQGLRLIYYSQIVNDFQKGDIAEGYSVSREKKESFPLTVTSAQKNPTAFYLCASSDPTRSYEQYFGPGTRLTVT.

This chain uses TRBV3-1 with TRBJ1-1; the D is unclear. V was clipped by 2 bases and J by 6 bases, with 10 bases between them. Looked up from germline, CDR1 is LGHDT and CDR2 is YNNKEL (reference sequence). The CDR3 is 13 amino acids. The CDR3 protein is CASSQWAGSEAFF. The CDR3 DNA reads TGTGCCAGCAGCCAATGGGCAGGCTCTGAAGCTTTCTTT. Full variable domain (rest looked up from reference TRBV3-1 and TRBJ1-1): DTAVSQTPKYLVTQMGNDKSIKCEQNLGHDTMYWYKQDSKKFLKIMFSYNNKELIINETVPNRFSPKSPDKAHLNLHINSLELGDSAVYFCASSQWAGSEAFFGQGTRLTVV.

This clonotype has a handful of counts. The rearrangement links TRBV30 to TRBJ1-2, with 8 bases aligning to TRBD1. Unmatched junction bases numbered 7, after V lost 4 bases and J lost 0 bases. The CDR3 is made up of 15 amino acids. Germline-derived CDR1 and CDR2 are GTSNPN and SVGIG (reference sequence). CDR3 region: CAWTSGTGANYGYTF. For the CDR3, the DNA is TGTGCCTGGACCTCGGGGACAGGCGCTAACTATGGCTACACCTTC.